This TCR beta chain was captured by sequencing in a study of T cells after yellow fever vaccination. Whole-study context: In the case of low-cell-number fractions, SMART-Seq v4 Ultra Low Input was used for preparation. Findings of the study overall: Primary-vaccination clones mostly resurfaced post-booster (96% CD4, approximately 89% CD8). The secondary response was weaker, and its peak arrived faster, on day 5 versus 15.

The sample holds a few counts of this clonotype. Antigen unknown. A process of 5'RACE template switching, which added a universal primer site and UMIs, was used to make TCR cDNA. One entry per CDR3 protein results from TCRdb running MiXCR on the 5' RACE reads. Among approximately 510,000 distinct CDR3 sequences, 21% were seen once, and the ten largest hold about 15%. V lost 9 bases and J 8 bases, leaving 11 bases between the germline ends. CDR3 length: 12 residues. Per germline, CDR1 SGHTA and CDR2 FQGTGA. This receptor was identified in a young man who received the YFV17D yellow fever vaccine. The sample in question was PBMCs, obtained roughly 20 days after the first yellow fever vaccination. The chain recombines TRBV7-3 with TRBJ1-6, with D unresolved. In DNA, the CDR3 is TGTGCCAGTCGGGCGGATCATTCACCCCTCCACTTT. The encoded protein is CASRADHSPLHF. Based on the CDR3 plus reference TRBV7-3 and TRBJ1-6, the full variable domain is GAGVSQTPSNKVTEKGKYVELRCDPISGHTALYWYRQSLGQGPEFLIYFQGTGAADDSGLPNDRFFAVRPEGSVSTLKIQRTERGDSAVYLCASRADHSPLHFGNGTRLTVT.